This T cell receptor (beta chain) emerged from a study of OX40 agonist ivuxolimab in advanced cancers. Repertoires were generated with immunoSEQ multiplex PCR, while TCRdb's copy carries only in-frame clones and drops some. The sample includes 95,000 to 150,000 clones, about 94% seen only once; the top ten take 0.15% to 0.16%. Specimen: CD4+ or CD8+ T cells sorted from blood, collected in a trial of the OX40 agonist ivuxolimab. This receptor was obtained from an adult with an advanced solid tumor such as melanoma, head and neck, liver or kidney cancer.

The CDR3 nucleotides read TGTGCCAGCAGTAGAGCAGCAGGCGTCTATGGCTACACCTTC. Protein sequence: CASSRAAGVYGYTF. The rearrangement uses TRBV27 and TRBJ1-2; D is undetermined. The CDR3 consists of 14 residues. Germline CDR1 MNHEY, CDR2 SMNVEV (reference sequence). The V end lost 5 bases, the J end lost 4 bases, and 14 bases lay between the germline ends.